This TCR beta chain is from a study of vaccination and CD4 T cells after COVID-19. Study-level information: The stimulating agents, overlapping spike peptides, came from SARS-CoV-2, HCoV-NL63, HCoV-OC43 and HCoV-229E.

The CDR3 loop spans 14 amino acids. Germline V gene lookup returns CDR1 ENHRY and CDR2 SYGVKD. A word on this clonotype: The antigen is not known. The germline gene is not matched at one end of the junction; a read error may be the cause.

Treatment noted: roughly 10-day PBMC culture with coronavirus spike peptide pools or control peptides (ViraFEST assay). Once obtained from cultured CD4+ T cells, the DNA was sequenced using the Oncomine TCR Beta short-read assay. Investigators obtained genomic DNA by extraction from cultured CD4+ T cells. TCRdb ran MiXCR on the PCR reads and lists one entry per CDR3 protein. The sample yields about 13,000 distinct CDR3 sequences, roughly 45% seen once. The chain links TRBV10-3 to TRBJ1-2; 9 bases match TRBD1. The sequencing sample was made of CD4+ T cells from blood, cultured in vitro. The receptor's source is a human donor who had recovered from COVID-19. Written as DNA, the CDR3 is TGTGCCATCAGTGATGACAGGGGGAACTATGGCTACATCTTC. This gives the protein CAISDDRGNYGYIF.